The source of this TCR beta chain is a study of cytomegalovirus exposure and HLA in healthy donors. The CDR3 runs 14 residues. V was clipped by 0 bases and J by 1 base, with 7 bases between them. Per the germline V gene, CDR1 is SGHRS and CDR2 is YFSETQ. PCR primers comprised 60 Vbeta and 13 Jbeta primers. Sequencing was performed with immunoSEQ multiplex PCR; in TCRdb, only in-frame clones are kept and a portion is missing. The record lists approximately 92,000 clones, of which the ten most abundant hold around 3.4%. Donors in the study were healthy people who gave bone marrow. Sequencing was done on a sample of PBMCs. The chain employs TRBV5-1 and TRBJ2-5; D remains ambiguous. The TCR comes from a woman under 40 in good health and CMV-seronegative. In DNA, the CDR3 is TGCGCCAGCAGCTTGGGTGGCAGCCAAGAGACCCAGTACTTC. Translated: CASSLGGSQETQYF.